This T cell receptor beta chain was obtained from a study of CD8 T cells in Susac syndrome. After extraction with the RNeasy kit, roughly 0.5 to 1 ug of the RNA was reverse transcribed using random hexamers. The CDR3 of TCR beta was amplified by immunoSEQ multiplex PCR across 54 Vbeta and 13 Jbeta. Each CDR3 protein is one row after TCRdb ran MiXCR on the immunoSEQ multiplex PCR reads. Among a few hundred thousand distinct CDR3 sequences listed, approximately 91% were seen once. This CDR3 comprises 12 residues. Trimming cost V 5 bases and J 6 bases, with 10 bases left between them. TEMRA cells were FACS-enriched and CD8+ and CD4+ T cells negatively isolated.

This receptor was taken from a human donor with multiple sclerosis. Source material: CD8+ T cells from PBMCs. This chain joins TRBV12-3 or TRBV12-4 and TRBJ1-1, with no clear D. CDR3 DNA: TGTGCCAGCAGTCCGAACGGGGCTGAAGCTTTCTTT. The encoded protein is CASSPNGAEAFF.